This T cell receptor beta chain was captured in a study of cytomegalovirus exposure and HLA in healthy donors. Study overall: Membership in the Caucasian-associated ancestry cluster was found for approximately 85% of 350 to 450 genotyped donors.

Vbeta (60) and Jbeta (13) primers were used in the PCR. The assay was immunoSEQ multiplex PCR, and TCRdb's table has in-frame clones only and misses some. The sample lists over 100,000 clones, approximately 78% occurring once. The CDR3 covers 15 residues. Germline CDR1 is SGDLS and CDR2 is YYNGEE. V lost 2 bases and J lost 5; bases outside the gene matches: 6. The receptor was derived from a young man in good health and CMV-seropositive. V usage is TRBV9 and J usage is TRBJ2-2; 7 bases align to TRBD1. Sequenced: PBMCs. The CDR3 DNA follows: TGTGCCAGCAGCGTCACACCGACAGGGACCGGGGAGCTGTTTTTT. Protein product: CASSVTPTGTGELFF.